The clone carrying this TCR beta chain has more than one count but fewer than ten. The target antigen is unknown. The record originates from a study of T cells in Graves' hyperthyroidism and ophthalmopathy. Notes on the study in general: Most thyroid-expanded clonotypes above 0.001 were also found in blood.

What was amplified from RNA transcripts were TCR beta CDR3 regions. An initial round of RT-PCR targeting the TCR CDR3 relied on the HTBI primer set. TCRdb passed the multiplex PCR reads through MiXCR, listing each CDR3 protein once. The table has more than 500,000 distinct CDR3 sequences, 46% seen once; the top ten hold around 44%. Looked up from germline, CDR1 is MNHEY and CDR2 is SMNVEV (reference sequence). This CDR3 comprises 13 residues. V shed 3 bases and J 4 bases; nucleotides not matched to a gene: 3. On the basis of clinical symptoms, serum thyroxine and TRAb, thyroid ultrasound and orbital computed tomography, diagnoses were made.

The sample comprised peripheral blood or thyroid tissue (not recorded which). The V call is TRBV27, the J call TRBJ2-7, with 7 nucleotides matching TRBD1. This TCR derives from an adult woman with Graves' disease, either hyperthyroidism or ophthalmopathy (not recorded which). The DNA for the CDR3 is TGTGCCAGCAGTTTCGGGACAGAGTACGAGCAGTACTTC. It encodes CASSFGTEYEQYF.